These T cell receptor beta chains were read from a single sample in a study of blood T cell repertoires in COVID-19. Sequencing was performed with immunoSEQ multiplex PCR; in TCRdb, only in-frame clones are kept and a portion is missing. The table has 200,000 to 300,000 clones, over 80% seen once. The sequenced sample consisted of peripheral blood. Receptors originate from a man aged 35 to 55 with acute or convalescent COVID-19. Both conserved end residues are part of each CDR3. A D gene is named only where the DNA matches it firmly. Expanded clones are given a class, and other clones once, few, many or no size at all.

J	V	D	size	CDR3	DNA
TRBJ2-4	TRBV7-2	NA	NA	CASSLITGVMGIQYF	TGTGCCAGCAGCTTAATAACGGGAGTAATGGGCATTCAGTACTTC
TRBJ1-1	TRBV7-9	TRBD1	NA	CASSTRVPGTVNTEAFF	TGTGCCAGCAGCACTCGAGTACCCGGGACAGTGAACACTGAAGCTTTCTTT
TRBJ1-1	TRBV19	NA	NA	CASSHRSMNTEAFF	TGTGCCAGTAGTCATAGATCCATGAACACTGAAGCTTTCTTT
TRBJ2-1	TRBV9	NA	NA	CASSVVSGNEQFF	TGTGCCAGCAGCGTAGTTAGCGGCAATGAGCAGTTCTTC
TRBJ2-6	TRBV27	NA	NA	CASTLRQASSGANVLTF	TGTGCCAGCACCCTAAGACAGGCCAGCTCTGGGGCCAACGTCCTGACTTTC
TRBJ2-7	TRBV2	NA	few	CASSEELSRGEQYF	TGTGCCAGCAGTGAAGAACTCTCACGCGGCGAGCAGTACTTC
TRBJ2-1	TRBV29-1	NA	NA	CSGKTGDYGNEQFF	TGCAGCGGAAAGACAGGGGACTACGGCAATGAGCAGTTCTTC
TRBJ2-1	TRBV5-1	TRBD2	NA	CASSRLSGRGGNEQFF	TGCGCCAGCAGCAGGCTTAGCGGGAGAGGAGGGAATGAGCAGTTCTTC
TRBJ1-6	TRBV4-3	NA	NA	CASSQASGSPLHF	TGCGCCAGCAGCCAAGCCTCGGGTTCACCCCTCCACTTT
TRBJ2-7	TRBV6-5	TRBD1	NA	CASSLDRDTYEQYF	TGTGCCAGCAGTCTTGACAGGGATACTTACGAGCAGTACTTC
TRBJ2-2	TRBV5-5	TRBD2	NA	CASSLGLAGGPNTGELFF	TGTGCCAGCAGCTTAGGGCTAGCGGGAGGCCCGAACACCGGGGAGCTGTTTTTT
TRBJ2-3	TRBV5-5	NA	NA	CASSVNGDSPSTDTQYF	TGTGCCAGCAGCGTGAATGGTGACAGCCCTAGCACAGATACGCAGTATTTT
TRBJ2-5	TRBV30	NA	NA	CAWSVEGGPQETQYF	TGTGCCTGGAGTGTAGAGGGGGGGCCCCAAGAGACCCAGTACTTC
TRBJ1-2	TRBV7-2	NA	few	CASSLESGRYGYTF	TGTGCCAGCAGCTTAGAATCGGGGAGGTATGGCTACACCTTC
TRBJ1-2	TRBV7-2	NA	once	CASSLSPGMGYGYTF	TGTGCCAGCAGCTTATCGCCGGGGATGGGCTATGGCTACACCTTC
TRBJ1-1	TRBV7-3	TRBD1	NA	CASSSQGDTEAFF	TGTGCCAGCAGCTCCCAGGGGGACACTGAAGCTTTCTTT
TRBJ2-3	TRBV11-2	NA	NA	CASSLASRQRRTDTQYF	TGTGCCAGCAGCTTAGCGTCCCGACAGCGACGCACAGATACGCAGTATTTT
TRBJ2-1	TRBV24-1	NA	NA	CATSDANYNEQFF	TGTGCCACCAGTGATGCGAATTACAATGAGCAGTTCTTC
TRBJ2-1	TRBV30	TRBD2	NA	CAWSPASGSNEQFF	TGTGCCTGGAGTCCCGCTAGCGGGAGCAATGAGCAGTTCTTC
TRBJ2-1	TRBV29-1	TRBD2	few	CSVLSGRGLADEQFF	TGCAGCGTTCTTAGCGGGAGAGGATTGGCGGATGAGCAGTTCTTC
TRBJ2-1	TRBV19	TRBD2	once	CASSIAGGPQRKQFF	TGTGCCAGTAGTATAGCGGGAGGGCCGCAAAGAAAGCAGTTCTTC
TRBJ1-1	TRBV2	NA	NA	CAREHVNTEAFF	TGTGCCCGCGAGCACGTGAACACTGAAGCTTTCTTT
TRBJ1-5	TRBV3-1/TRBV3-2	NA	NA	CASSQEPFSNGQPQHF	TGTGCCAGCAGCCAAGAGCCCTTCTCGAATGGCCAGCCCCAGCATTTT